Each of the 16 T cell receptor beta chains below was sequenced from the same sample in a study. Tregs were sorted as CD4+CD25+CD127-/low cells. From the 5' RACE reads, TCRdb called clonotypes with MiXCR, one entry per CDR3 protein. The sample has 8,000 to 10,000 distinct CDR3 sequences; just over 25% are singletons. The sequencing input was Tregs sorted from blood. The origin of the receptors is a female donor with breast cancer.

The chain recombines TRBV9 with TRBJ2-2; D might be TRBD2 (7 bases). With 2 bases removed from V and 7 bases from J, the gap between germline ends came to 18 bases. CDR3 length: 16 amino acids. Germline V gives CDR1 SGDLS, CDR2 YYNGEE. The CDR3 nucleotides are TGTGCCAGCAGCGTCGGTACGGGGGGCTCGTTCGGGGAGCTGTTTTTT. Amino acids: CASSVGTGGSFGELFF.

This clonotype was observed many times. The chain has TRBV5-1 and TRBJ2-1, with D unresolved. V lost 0 bases, J lost 0 bases, and 7 bases lay in between. The CDR3 has 15 amino acids. The V gene's germline CDR1 is SGHRS and CDR2 YFSETQ. CDR3 in amino acids: CASSLDASSYNEQFF. CDR3 DNA: TGCGCCAGCAGCTTGGATGCTAGCTCCTACAATGAGCAGTTCTTC.

In its sample, this clonotype ranks as medium-sized. The genes are TRBV6-2 or TRBV6-3 and TRBJ2-7, with 12 nucleotides matching TRBD2. There are 19 residues in the CDR3. CDR1 is MNHEY, CDR2 SVGEGT, per germline. J gave up 3 bases and V 2 bases, and 14 bases lay outside the gene matches. In nucleotides, the CDR3 is TGTGCCAGCAGTTACCAACACCGAAAGACTAGCGGGAGCTTCTACGAGCAGTACTTC. Translated: CASSYQHRKTSGSFYEQYF.

The table lists this clonotype with a few counts. CDR3 coding DNA: TGTGCCAGCAGTTACTCGGCAGGGGGCAATGAGCAGTTCTTC. As protein: CASSYSAGGNEQFF. V usage is TRBV6-5 and J usage is TRBJ2-1, with 7 nucleotides matching TRBD1. Losses at the gene ends were 0 bases for V and 6 bases for J; bases not matched to a gene: 2. The germline gives CDR1 MNHEY, CDR2 SVGAGI. The CDR3 is 14 residues long.

The chain has TRBV5-1 and TRBJ2-1, with 7 bases lining up with TRBD1. In germline, CDR1 is SGHRS, CDR2 YFSETQ. Trimming at V came to 0 bases and at J to 3 bases, leaving 6 bases not matched to a gene. This CDR3 contains 16 residues. Here the CDR3 reads CASSLEDRRFYNEQFF. As DNA, the CDR3 is TGCGCCAGCAGCTTGGAGGACAGGAGATTCTACAATGAGCAGTTCTTC.

The chain couples TRBV20-1 to TRBJ2-1; D is unresolved. Between the trimmed V and J ends, which lost 2 bases and 6 bases, there was a span of 14 bases. The CDR3 consists of 14 residues. Looked up from germline, CDR1 is DFQATT and CDR2 is SNEGSKA (reference sequence). CDR3 DNA: TGCAGTGCTAGACCTCGCGTTGCCTGCAATGAGCAGTTCTTC. This sequence encodes CSARPRVACNEQFF.

Notes on this clonotype: A much larger clone differs from this one at a single base, so this may be a read error. The chain joins TRBV20-1 to TRBJ2-4, with D possibly TRBD2 on 5 matching bases. With 5 bases removed from V and 3 bases from J, the gap between germline ends came to 14 bases. The length of the CDR3 is 14 residues. CDR1 and CDR2 from the germline V gene are DFQATT and SNEGSKA (reference sequence). DNA for the CDR3: TGCAGTGCTGGAGGAGCCCGGGACAAAAACATTCAGTACTTC. Its protein is CSAGGARDKNIQYF.

The V gene is TRBV5-1, the J gene TRBJ1-6, with TRBD1 identical over 8 bases. Germline-derived CDR1 and CDR2 are SGHRS and YFSETQ. This CDR3 has 17 residues. Trimming at V came to 3 bases and at J to 0 bases, leaving 5 bases not matched to a gene. The CDR3 DNA reads as TGCGCCAGCAGCTCGGGGACAGGATTCTCCTATAATTCACCCCTCCACTTT. Protein product: CASSSGTGFSYNSPLHF.

The rearrangement uses TRBV20-1 and TRBJ2-7, with D possibly being TRBD1 (5 bases). Germline values: CDR1 DFQATT, CDR2 SNEGSKA (reference sequence). The CDR3 runs to 11 residues. Between the trimmed V and J ends, which lost 6 bases and 1 base, there was a span of 7 bases. CDR3 amino acids: CSARDSYEQYF. The CDR3 coding sequence is TGCAGTGCCAGGGATTCCTACGAGCAGTACTTC.

This clonotype has a single count. V usage is TRBV29-1 and J usage is TRBJ2-1; the D gene is possibly TRBD2 (6 bases). The CDR3 length is 14 residues. From germline, CDR1 is SQVTM and CDR2 ANQGSEA. Deletions cut 7 bases from V and 0 bases from J, with 13 bases between. CDR3 DNA: TGCAGCGCTCTGGTGGGAGGCTCCTACAATGAGCAGTTCTTC. Translated: CSALVGGSYNEQFF.

As to this clonotype: The junction and the germline gene differ at one end; a read error may be behind it. The rearrangement uses TRBV24-1 and TRBJ2-2; 10 positions match TRBD1. Germline V gives CDR1 KGHDR, CDR2 SFDVKD. This CDR3 region has 16 residues. The CDR3 sequence is CATSPLLTGGTGELLF. The CDR3 DNA follows: TGTGCCACCAGTCCTCTCCTGACAGGGGGCACCGGGGAGCTGCTTTTT.

On this clonotype: A read error may produce the germline difference seen at one junction end. This chain uses TRBV6-5 with TRBJ2-1; a possible D gene is TRBD1 (7 bases). CDR1 is MNHEY, CDR2 SVGAGI, per germline. CDR3 length: 14 amino acids. Written as DNA, the CDR3 is TGCGCCGGCAGTTCGAGCCAGGGGGGCAATGAGCAGTTCTTC. It encodes CAGSSSQGGNEQFF.

With regard to this clonotype: A much larger clonotype is one base distant, so this may be a read error. The chain's CDR3 is CASSRDRGQPQRF. As DNA, the CDR3 is TGTGCCAGCAGCCGGGACAGGGGTCAGCCCCAGCGTTTT. V and J are TRBV7-3 and TRBJ1-5, with TRBD1 matching over 10 bases. The CDR3 extends over 13 amino acids. The germline CDR1 and CDR2 sequences are SGHTA and FQGTGA.

As concerns this clonotype: The DNA is omitted, as the CDR3 cannot be located on it reliably, and the CDR3 follows TCRdb's listing. The chain recombines TRBV5-1 with TRBJ1-2; the listed D gene, TRBD1, was not tested against the DNA. Germline loops: CDR1 SGHRS, CDR2 YFSETQ. The CDR3 is 16 amino acids in total, end residues counted. Here the CDR3 reads CASSAAMGTQYFGYTF.

A remark on this clonotype: This is likely a read error, given that the CDR3 carries no conserved phenylalanine or tryptophan at its end. This rearrangement joins TRBV5-1 to TRBJ1-1; possible D gene TRBD1, 6 bases. V lost 3 bases and J 7 bases, leaving 25 bases between the germline ends. The length of the CDR3 is 17 residues. Germline V gene sequence: CDR1 SGHRS, CDR2 YFSETQ. The CDR3 nucleotides are TGCGCCAGCAGCTCTGTCCCACAGGGACCACCGTGGGATGAAGCTTTCTTA. It yields the protein CASSSVPQGPPWDEAFL.

The V gene is TRBV4-1, the J gene TRBJ1-5; D uncertain. Germline assignment: CDR1 MGHRA and CDR2 YSYEKL. The CDR3 is 16 amino acids. Deletions cut 1 base from V and 2 bases from J, with 12 bases between. CDR3 DNA: TGCGCCAGCAGCCAAGGAGGTATCCATGGCAATCAGCCCCAGCATTTT. Protein product: CASSQGGIHGNQPQHF.